Shown below are 25 T cell receptor beta chains from a single sample sequenced in a study of blood T cell repertoires in COVID-19. Profiled with immunoSEQ multiplex PCR; TCRdb holds only in-frame clones, not every one. Of 70,000 to 85,000 clones in the sample, roughly 90% are singletons; the top ten hold about 3%. Sequencing input: peripheral blood. The receptors come from a woman between 50 and 59 years old with active or convalescent COVID-19.

The gene calls are TRBV9 and TRBJ2-3; 9 bases are a match to TRBD2. V shed 5 bases and J 5 bases; nucleotides not matched to a gene: 9. CDR1 is SGDLS and CDR2 is YYNGEE in the germline V gene. CDR3 length: 15 amino acids. DNA for the CDR3: TGTGCCAGCAGTGATAGCGGGGGTGAGGGAGATACGCAGTATTTT. Protein product: CASSDSGGEGDTQYF. Drawing the rest from reference TRBV9 and TRBJ2-3, the complete variable domain is DSGVTQTPKHLITATGQRVTLRCSPRSGDLSVYWYQQSLDQGLQFLIQYYNGEERAKGNILERFSAQQFPDLHSELNLSSLELGDSALYFCASSDSGGEGDTQYFGPGTRLTVL.

This rearrangement joins TRBV3-1 (or the pseudogene TRBV3-2) to TRBJ1-3, with D hard to call. Germline CDR1 reads LGHDT; CDR2 reads YNNKEL (reference sequence). The CDR3 sequence is 14 residues long. V dropped 3 bases and J dropped 3 bases, with 9 bases sitting between them. As DNA, the CDR3 is TGTGCCAGCAGCCATCCCAGAAATGGAAACACCATATATTTT. This codes for CASSHPRNGNTIYF.

The rearrangement joins TRBV12-5 to TRBJ2-5; 10 bases are shared with TRBD1. J gave up 0 bases and V 6 bases, and 4 bases lay outside the gene matches. This CDR3 region has 15 residues. In germline, CDR1 is LGHNT, CDR2 FRNRAP. CDR3 DNA: TGTGCTAGTGGAACGGGACAGGGGTACCAAGAGACCCAGTACTTC. Its translation: CASGTGQGYQETQYF.

This clone was picked up one time. The V and J genes are TRBV4-2 and TRBJ1-4; no definite D call. The CDR3 is 14 residues long. The germline V gene encodes CDR1 LGHNA and CDR2 YNFKEQ. Deletions cut 1 base from V and 6 bases from J, with 9 bases between. The CDR3 DNA is TGTGCCAGCAGCCAAGCTGAAGGAGATGAAAAACTGTTTTTT. Residues: CASSQAEGDEKLFF.

The chain carries TRBV10-3 and TRBJ1-1; TRBD1 aligns across 9 bases. Trimming removed 10 bases from V and 6 bases from J; junction bases left unmatched: 15. CDR1 and CDR2 from the germline V gene are ENHRY and SYGVKD. This CDR3 is built from 15 residues. The CDR3 DNA reads as TGTGCCACCCTTCAGACAGGGGGTGGGGACGCTGAAGCTTTCTTT. This gives the protein CATLQTGGGDAEAFF.

The genes are TRBV5-1 and TRBJ1-6, with D possibly being TRBD1 (6 bases). Germline V gene data show CDR1 as SGHRS and CDR2 as YFSETQ. V was shortened by 4 bases and J by 5 bases, with 10 bases between the two germline ends. This CDR3 has 14 residues. The chain's CDR3 is CASSQGSHNSPLHF. CDR3 nucleotides: TGCGCCAGCAGCCAGGGGTCCCATAATTCACCCCTCCACTTT.

The chain uses TRBV2 and TRBJ2-2; a possible D gene is TRBD1 (6 bases). The ends were cut back, 6 bases at V and 5 bases at J, with 16 bases in the middle. Germline lookup yields CDR1 SNHLY and CDR2 FYNNEI. CDR3 length: 15 amino acids. The CDR3 nucleotides read TGTGCCAGCAGAACGACAGGATCTAGTACCGGGGAGCTGTTTTTT. Its translation is CASRTTGSSTGELFF.

The chain employs TRBV7-2 and TRBJ1-1, with 7 bases identical to TRBD1. The CDR3 runs to 15 residues. V lost 4 bases and J lost 3; bases outside the gene matches: 8. The germline gives CDR1 SGHTA, CDR2 FQGNSA. The CDR3 region has the DNA TGTGCCAGCAGCTCTCAGGGGGTTGATGACACTGAAGCTTTCTTT. This codes for CASSSQGVDDTEAFF.

This chain links TRBV21-1 with TRBJ2-1; the listed D gene, TRBD2, was not tested against the DNA. TRBV21-1 is reported as a pseudogene. This CDR3 is 13 amino acids long. CDR3 coding DNA: TGTGCCAGCAGCAAGCGAGGTTACAATGAGCAGTTCTTC. Residues: CASSKRGYNEQFF.

To note about this clone: One end of the junction is discordant with germline, which a read error may explain. The rearrangement joins TRBV29-1 to TRBJ2-3; 8 nucleotides align to TRBD1. CDR1 is SQVTM, CDR2 ANQGSEA, per germline. The CDR3 loop spans 20 amino acids. The CDR3 coding sequence is TGCAGCGTGGAAGCCCCTGGCCAGGGGGCGATTTTAGGGAGGACAGATACGCAGTATTTT. Its protein product is CSVEAPGQGAILGRTDTQYF.

The J gene is TRBJ1-1, the V gene TRBV5-1, with a weak D call TRBD1 (5 bases). V lost 2 bases, J lost 1 base, and 9 bases lay in between. This CDR3 is 14 amino acids long. CDR1 and CDR2 (germline): SGHRS, YFSETQ. The CDR3 nucleotides are TGCGCCAGCAGCTTAACGGGGGGGAACACTGAAGCTTTCTTT. Residues: CASSLTGGNTEAFF.

The chain recombines TRBV6-5 with TRBJ2-7, with D tentatively TRBD1 (6 bases). Germline V CDR1 and CDR2: MNHEY, SVGAGI. This CDR3 contains 13 residues. V was cut by 6 bases and J by 4 bases, with 13 bases left in between. CDR3 loop: CASRRTDKYEQYF. Written as DNA, the CDR3 is TGTGCCAGCAGGAGGACAGACAAATACGAGCAGTACTTC.

The CDR3 DNA reads as TGTGCCAGCAGTTACTCGGGCGGGTACGGCAAAAACATTCAGTACTTC. The encoded protein is CASSYSGGYGKNIQYF. The J gene is TRBJ2-4, the V gene TRBV6-5, with TRBD2 as a possible D gene (5 bases). CDR3 size: 16 residues. Germline CDR1 MNHEY, CDR2 SVGAGI. Trimming left V 0 bases short and J 3 bases short, with 12 bases between.

The CDR3 here is CASSDYGWDTEAFF. CDR3 nucleotide sequence: TGTGCCAGCAGTGATTACGGGTGGGACACTGAAGCTTTCTTT. V is TRBV2 and J is TRBJ1-1; D gene uncertain. Between the trimmed V and J ends, which lost 3 bases and 3 bases, there was a span of 11 bases. Germline CDR1 and CDR2: SNHLY and FYNNEI. This CDR3 region has 14 residues. Using reference TRBV2 and TRBJ1-1 for the parts outside the CDR3, the full variable domain is EPEVTQTPSHQVTQMGQEVILRCVPISNHLYFYWYRQILGQKVEFLVSFYNNEISEKSEIFDDQFSVERPDGSNFTLKIRSTKLEDSAMYFCASSDYGWDTEAFFGQGTRLTVV.

This chain uses TRBV18 with TRBJ2-5; tentatively, D is TRBD1 (6 bases). Germline V gene sequence: CDR1 KGHSH, CDR2 LQKENI. This CDR3 has 15 residues. V was clipped by 8 bases and J by 4 bases, with 20 bases between them. The CDR3 here is CASARQGLPRETQYF. The CDR3 DNA reads TGTGCCAGCGCCCGGCAGGGGCTACCTAGAGAGACCCAGTACTTC.

The chain carries TRBV30 and TRBJ1-1, with D hard to call. This CDR3 is built from 10 residues. The germline CDR1 and CDR2 sequences are GTSNPN and SVGIG (reference sequence). V was shortened by 3 bases and J by 11 bases, with 10 bases between the two germline ends. The CDR3 here is CAWSGDGAFF. Here the CDR3 DNA reads TGTGCCTGGAGCGGGGATGGGGCTTTCTTT.

The chain employs TRBV9 and TRBJ1-1; no clear D gene. The CDR3 spans 14 residues. V was cut by 0 bases and J by 3 bases, with 9 bases left in between. Germline assignment: CDR1 SGDLS and CDR2 YYNGEE. CDR3 in amino acids: CASSVVWGDTEAFF. DNA of the CDR3: TGTGCCAGCAGCGTAGTTTGGGGAGACACTGAAGCTTTCTTT.

The chain joins TRBV19 to TRBJ1-3; D is perhaps TRBD1 (6 bases). Deletions cut 9 bases from V and 0 bases from J, with 12 bases between. Germline assignment: CDR1 LNHDA and CDR2 SQIVND (reference sequence). The CDR3 has 14 residues. This CDR3 reads CARTDRSSGNTIYF. CDR3 coding DNA: TGTGCCAGAACCGACAGGAGCTCTGGAAACACCATATATTTT.

The chain links TRBV6-4 to TRBJ2-1; 9 nucleotides line up with TRBD2. The germline CDR1 and CDR2 sequences are MRHNA and SNTAGT. The CDR3 is 15 amino acids. V shed 2 bases and J 5 bases; nucleotides not matched to a gene: 4. The CDR3 is CASSDKRGAHNEQFF. CDR3 DNA: TGTGCCAGCAGTGACAAGCGGGGGGCCCACAATGAGCAGTTCTTC.

Here the CDR3 DNA reads TGTGCCAGCAGCCAGGGACAGGTGGATCAGCCCCAGCATTTT. This encodes CASSQGQVDQPQHF. V is TRBV4-2 and J is TRBJ1-5, with 8 nucleotides matching TRBD1. Germline lookup yields CDR1 LGHNA and CDR2 YNFKEQ. Trimming removed 3 bases from V and 5 bases from J; junction bases left unmatched: 3. This CDR3 contains 14 residues.

The chain is built from TRBV5-1 and TRBJ1-1; D ambiguous. Between the trimmed V and J ends, which lost 4 bases and 6 bases, there was a span of 13 bases. CDR3 length: 13 residues. Germline V CDR1 and CDR2: SGHRS, YFSETQ. The CDR3 nucleotides read TGCGCCAGCAGCAGAGACACCCAGGCTGAAGCTTTCTTT. Translation: CASSRDTQAEAFF.

The chain joins TRBV5-1 to TRBJ1-3; D perhaps matches TRBD1 (5 bases). Per germline, CDR1 SGHRS and CDR2 YFSETQ. This CDR3 region has 15 residues. V was trimmed by 4 bases and J by 4 bases, leaving 15 bases between them. The CDR3: CASSPRGGRGNTIYF. The CDR3 region has the DNA TGCGCCAGCAGCCCGCGGGGGGGTAGAGGAAACACCATATATTTT.

The rearrangement joins TRBV2 to TRBJ1-1; D is unresolved. CDR3 length equals 14 residues. CDR1 is SNHLY and CDR2 is FYNNEI in the germline V gene. The V end lost 7 bases, the J end lost 0 bases, and 12 bases lay between the germline ends. CDR3 region: CASMGDVLNTEAFF. DNA of the CDR3: TGTGCCAGCATGGGAGACGTTTTGAACACTGAAGCTTTCTTT.

CDR3 DNA sequence: TGTGCCAGCAGCGACGGGGAGCTCACAGATACGCAGTATTTT. Residues: CASSDGELTDTQYF. This rearrangement joins TRBV9 to TRBJ2-3; D is possibly TRBD2 (5 bases). Looked up from germline, CDR1 is SGDLS and CDR2 is YYNGEE. The V gene lost 3 bases and the J gene lost 2 bases, with 10 bases spanning the gap. The CDR3 is 14 residues long.

This chain joins TRBV4-1 and TRBJ2-3; 7 bases agree with TRBD2. The CDR3 runs 16 residues. From germline, CDR1 is MGHRA and CDR2 YSYEKL. Trimming cost V 1 base and J 5 bases; bases outside gene matches: 9. The CDR3 nucleotides are TGCGCCAGCAGCCAAGTCCGGGCGGGGGTCAGAGATACGCAGTATTTT. It yields the protein CASSQVRAGVRDTQYF.